Reported below is one T cell receptor beta chain. This table comes from immunoSEQ multiplex PCR, and its TCRdb copy is limited to in-frame clones, with some not included. The repertoire holds about 750,000 clones, with over 90% as singletons. This sample was taken from a study of shared clonotypes between healthy human individuals. In the study overall: Plates per donor: three CD4 naive, three CD4 memory, two CD8 naive, one CD8 memory.

Trimming took off 0 bases at V and 0 bases at J, with 6 bases between the two ends. Per the germline V gene, CDR1 is KGHSH and CDR2 is LQKENI. This CDR3 has 15 residues. CD45RO-negative cells were positively selected for CCR7, leaving out terminally differentiated effector memory CD45RA+ cells. Adults of Caucasian background living in Nashville, Tennessee made up all donors. The receptor's source is a man aged 25-45 years in good health. This sequence joins TRBV18 and TRBJ2-1; D unclear. The sequenced sample was naive CD8+ T cells sorted from blood. The DNA for the CDR3 is TGTGCCAGCTCACCACCAACAAGCTCCTACAATGAGCAGTTCTTC. It specifies CASSPPTSSYNEQFF.